This T cell receptor beta chain was found in a study of cytomegalovirus exposure and HLA in healthy donors. Germline V gene lookup returns CDR1 SGHAT and CDR2 FQDESV (reference sequence). The CDR3 contains 14 residues. Trimming removed 5 bases from V and 10 bases from J, with 17 bases in between. The PCR employed 60 Vbeta primers together with 13 Jbeta primers. Libraries were prepared by immunoSEQ multiplex PCR; TCRdb keeps only in-frame clonotypes and omits some of them. The sample lists 95,000 to 130,000 clones; roughly 83% were seen once. Specimen: PBMCs. The receptor was isolated from a man between 25 and 39 years old in good health and CMV-seropositive. The V and J genes are TRBV11-1 and TRBJ2-2; D ambiguous. The CDR3: CASSPTSVRKELFF. The CDR3 DNA follows: TGTGCCAGCAGCCCCACGTCGGTGCGGAAGGAGCTGTTTTTT.